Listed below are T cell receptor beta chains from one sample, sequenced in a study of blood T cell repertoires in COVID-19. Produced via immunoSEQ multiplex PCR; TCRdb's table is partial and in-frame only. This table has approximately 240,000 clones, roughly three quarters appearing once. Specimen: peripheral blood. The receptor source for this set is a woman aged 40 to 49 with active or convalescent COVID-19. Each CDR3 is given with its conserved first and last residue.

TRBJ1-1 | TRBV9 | CASSAQTGEAFF
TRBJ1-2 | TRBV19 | CASSKDSSSVGYTF
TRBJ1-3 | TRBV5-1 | CASSLDGGGGNTIYF
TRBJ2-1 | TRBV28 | CASSLWAGGRNEQFF
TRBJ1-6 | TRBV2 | CASRSTGGGSPLHF
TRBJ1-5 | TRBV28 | CASSLTGSNQPQHF
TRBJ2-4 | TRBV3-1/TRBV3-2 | CASSPTSGGGTAKNIQYF
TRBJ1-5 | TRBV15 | CATSRLQGDIQPQHF
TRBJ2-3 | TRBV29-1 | CSVTGQGIARADTQYF
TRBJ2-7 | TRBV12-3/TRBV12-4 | CASSFREVQYF
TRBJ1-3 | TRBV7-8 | CASATGGGNTIYF
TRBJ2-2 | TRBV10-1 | CASSESLAGGNTGELFF
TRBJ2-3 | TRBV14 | CASSQDRGGSTDTQYF
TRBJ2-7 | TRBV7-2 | CASSSKDRSYEQYF
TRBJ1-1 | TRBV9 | CASSVDNPSTEAFF
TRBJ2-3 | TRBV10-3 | CAISERGSTDTQYF
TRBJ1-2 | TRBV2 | CASNQGQDGYTF
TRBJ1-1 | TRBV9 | CASSPWEFTEAFF
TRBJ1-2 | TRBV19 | CASSMGAHIYGYTF
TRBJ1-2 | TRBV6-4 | CASSPTPTLANYGYTF
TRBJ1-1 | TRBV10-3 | CAISQIALNTEAFF
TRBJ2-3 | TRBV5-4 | CASSADSSTDTQYF
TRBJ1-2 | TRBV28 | CASSLWAGGRRYTF
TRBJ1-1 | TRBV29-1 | CSVAGPLILTGEGKAFF
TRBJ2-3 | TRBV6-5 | CASSGGASGADTQYF
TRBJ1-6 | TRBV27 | CASSPPTGYNSPLHF
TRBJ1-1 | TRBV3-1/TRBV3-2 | CASSPGQGNTEAFF
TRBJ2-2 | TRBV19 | CASSTGLAGTGELFF
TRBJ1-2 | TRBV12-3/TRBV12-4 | CASSFRQVSGYTF